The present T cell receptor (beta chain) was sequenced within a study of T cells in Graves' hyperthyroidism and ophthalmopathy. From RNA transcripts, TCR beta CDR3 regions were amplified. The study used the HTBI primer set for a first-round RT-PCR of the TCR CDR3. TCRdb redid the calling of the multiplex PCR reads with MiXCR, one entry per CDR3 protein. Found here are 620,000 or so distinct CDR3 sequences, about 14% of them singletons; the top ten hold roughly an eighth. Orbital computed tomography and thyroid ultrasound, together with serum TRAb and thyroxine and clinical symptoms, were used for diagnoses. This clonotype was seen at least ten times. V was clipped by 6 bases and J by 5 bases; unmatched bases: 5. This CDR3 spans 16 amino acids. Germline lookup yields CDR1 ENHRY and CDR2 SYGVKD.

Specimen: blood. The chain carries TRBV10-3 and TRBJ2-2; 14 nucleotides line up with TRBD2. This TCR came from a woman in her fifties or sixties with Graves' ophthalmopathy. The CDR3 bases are TGTGCCATCAGCGCCGGGACTAGCGGGAGTACCGGGGAGCTGTTTTTT. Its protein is CAISAGTSGSTGELFF.